Below, one T cell receptor beta chain is given with its context. This clone came up a few times. Its binding antigen is unknown. No much larger clonotype is one base removed from it; base qualities were not supplied. These data originate in a study of beta chain features in type 1 diabetes (dated by TCRdb to 2016 to 2019). A note on the overall study: Patients and healthy donors did not differ in mean age, gender distribution, total cell number or subset yield. The study compared the TCRB repertoires of sorted circulating CD4+ T cell subsets in recently diagnosed type 1 diabetes patients with those in matched healthy donors. Regulatory and stem cell-like memory subsets were obtained from only 8 patients and about 8 healthy donors, while naive and central memory subsets were obtained from all 28 donors. A total of 107,917,701 sorted cells were examined across all samples, and RNA yield correlated strongly with the number of cells per subset.

The High Capacity cDNA Reverse Transcription Kit was used to reverse transcribe all of the isolated RNA, meaning that expressed TCRB transcripts were what got sequenced. Deep immunoSEQ sequencing was performed on naive, central memory and regulatory T cell samples, with an average of roughly 3.5 million total reads per sample. Sorted cells were lysed in RLT buffer, and RNA was extracted using DNase-treated RNeasy Micro or Mini kits according to cell number. Each cell subset was processed on its own to prevent cross-contamination, while patient and healthy donor samples were processed together. The immunoSEQ multiplex PCR was used to amplify TCRB sequences from cDNA, generating 87-bp fragments that spanned the CDR3 region. Sequencing of the amplicons was performed on the Illumina HiSeq platform. For the original study's pipeline: Synthetic template baselines were used to correct PCR bias computationally, reads within Hamming distance 2 were collapsed together, and singletons that could not be merged were discarded. Reads were aligned to IMGT to assign V, D and J genes, CDR3 length, and insertions or deletions at six rearrangement sites. Within each subset, clonotype counts were normalized to sorted cell number, after which true diversity and Gini coefficients were computed with the tcR R package. The overlap coefficient, calculated on TCRB nucleotide sequences, was used to quantify repertoire sharing. Sourced from immuneACCESS, this table was stored by TCRdb with only in-frame sequences that have V and J called. A share of the clones is absent; for the studies checked, an unresolved V gene accounts for under half, and the remainder has no known explanation. For V, J and clone size, that table is used; D and trimming come from the DNA. A total of some 350,000 clones appear in this sample, roughly 9.8% of them only once. The ten largest account for roughly 0.6% of the sample.

Overall study outcomes, separate from this receptor: Naive, central memory and regulatory TCRB repertoires appeared to be more alike among patients than among healthy donors. A moderate but significant shortening of TCRB CDR3 length was observed in type 1 diabetes patients in all four CD4+ subsets. Only small numbers of individuals were included in the HLA sub-analyses, which left unresolved whether HLA type had any influence on TCRB rearrangement. Sequencing cDNA rather than genomic DNA could over-represent highly expressing activated cells, although activation and CD3 levels did not differ between groups. PCR may preferentially amplify shorter templates, but because patient and control samples were amplified and corrected together, any resulting skew would affect both groups equally. At VDJ recombination sites, type 1 diabetes patients had fewer insertions and more deleted nucleotides, which implies abnormalities in thymic rearrangement.

Each donor gave one peripheral blood draw, roughly 110 mL on average, collected into heparinised tubes. A BD FACSAria II was used to sort naive, central memory, regulatory and stem cell-like memory CD4+ T cells with a panel that included CD45RO, CCR7, CD25, CD127, CD95 and CD27. Purity was above 98% for every sorted population. PBMCs were isolated right away by Lymphoprep density gradient centrifugation and were stained directly, without culture. So that batch effects would be minimized, each experiment stained and sorted samples in pairs, pairing one healthy donor with one patient. Sequenced: central memory CD4+ T cells from blood. This receptor was obtained from a young man with type 1 diabetes.

The DNA sequence is given as TGTGCCAGCAAGGGACAGGGAGATCTGGCCGGGGAGCTGTTTTTT. This translates into CASKGQGDLAGELFF. The chain employs TRBV27 and TRBJ2-2, and 9 junctional nucleotides match TRBD1. The CDR3 numbers 15 residues from cysteine through phenylalanine. This entry keeps only the CDR3 DNA: 45 bases, framed from base 1. The germline V and J ends show losses of 7 bases and 6 bases respectively, and no gene match explains 9 bases of the junction. The germline V gene (reference sequence) gives CDR1 as MNHEY and CDR2 as SMNVEV.